The 2 T cell receptor beta chains below come from one sample, sequenced in a study of identical twins. TCRdb re-analysed the 5' RACE reads in MiXCR, keeping a single row per CDR3 protein. Of some 790,000 distinct CDR3 sequences in the sample, roughly 18% were seen once. These data are also associated with another study on T cells expressing NK-cell markers.

Sequenced input: PBMCs. Every receptor here comes from a woman under 30 in good health.

This clonotype has more than one count but fewer than ten. The chain has TRBV4-3 and TRBJ2-3; D is unclear. Trimming pared 1 base from V and 3 bases from J, leaving 5 bases between. Germline V gene sequence: CDR1 LGHNA, CDR2 YSLEER. This CDR3 is 13 amino acids long. CDR3 protein: CASSQVATDTQYF. CDR3 DNA: TGCGCCAGCAGCCAAGTGGCAACAGATACGCAGTATTTT.

This clonotype was found a few times. The chain uses TRBV29-1 and TRBJ2-3; unclear D gene. This CDR3 spans 13 amino acids. Germline V gene lookup returns CDR1 SQVTM and CDR2 ANQGSEA. The V gene lost 6 bases and the J gene lost 1 base, with 11 bases spanning the gap. The CDR3 protein is CSVPVLGTDTQYF. For the CDR3, the DNA is TGCAGCGTCCCTGTCCTAGGCACAGATACGCAGTATTTT.